The 12 T cell receptor beta chains reported below all come from one sample, sequenced in a study of blood T cells in healthy people across ages. A second PCR, run for 7 to 11 cycles, used a sample-barcoded 5' primer plus a J-beta primer mix. TCRdb recomputed calls from the 5' RACE reads with MiXCR, one row per CDR3 protein. In the table there are 1.5 million to 2 million distinct CDR3 sequences, 30% to 35% of which are singletons. Source material: blood. These receptors came from a woman between 25 and 40 years old in good health.

The chain carries TRBV12-3 or TRBV12-4 and TRBJ2-3, with 7 positions matching TRBD2. Trimming removed 11 bases from V and 4 bases from J; junction bases left unmatched: 21. The CDR3 extends over 17 amino acids. The CDR3 nucleotides are TGTGCCGGTCGAGAGCGGGAACTCTCAATTGGGGCAGATACGCAGTATTTT. Translating gives CAGRERELSIGADTQYF.

This clonotype was seen just once. The CDR3 end shows no conserved phenylalanine or tryptophan, and so a read error is likely. The chain is built from TRBV6-5 and TRBJ2-4, with 7 bases aligning to TRBD1. CDR1 MNHEY and CDR2 SVGAGI come from the germline V gene. Germline trimming cut 0 bases from V and 0 bases from J; bases unmatched to any gene: 14. There are 20 residues in the CDR3. The CDR3 nucleotides are TGTGCCAGCAGTTACTCTCCGCCGGGACAGATAAGACTAGCCAAAAACATTCAGTACGTC. Translating it yields CASSYSPPGQIRLAKNIQYV.

Ten or more counts support this clonotype. V is TRBV6-1 and J is TRBJ2-3; D not certain. Germline assignment: CDR1 MNHNS and CDR2 SASEGT. The CDR3 totals 15 residues. V was shortened by 6 bases and J by 0 bases, with 13 bases between the two germline ends. CDR3 protein: CASSDIFSSTDTQYF. The CDR3 region has the DNA TGTGCCAGCAGCGACATATTTTCTAGCACAGATACGCAGTATTTT.

The CDR3 nucleotides read TGTGCCAGCAGCCTGACTAGCCCCATTAATGAGCAGTTCTTC. Translating gives CASSLTSPINEQFF. The J gene is TRBJ2-1, the V gene TRBV6-1; TRBD2 matches 7 bases. V lost 6 bases, J lost 7 bases, and 9 bases stayed unmatched. Germline values: CDR1 MNHNS, CDR2 SASEGT. The CDR3 length is 14 residues.

This clonotype has just a few counts. This sequence joins TRBV10-3 and TRBJ2-6; TRBD1 aligns across 12 bases. Germline-derived CDR1 and CDR2 are ENHRY and SYGVKD. The CDR3 is 18 residues long. The ends lost 8 bases at V and 2 bases at J; junction bases unmatched: 10. The CDR3 sequence: CAIGRDRGLLAGANVLTF. Here the CDR3 DNA reads TGTGCCATCGGCCGGGACAGGGGGCTGCTGGCTGGGGCCAACGTCCTGACTTTC.

Notes on this clonotype: One junction end does not reproduce the germline sequence, and a read error may be involved. The rearrangement links TRBV7-9 to TRBJ2-5; weak D call: TRBD2 (6 bases). Germline V CDR1 and CDR2: SEHNR, FQNEAQ (reference sequence). CDR3 length equals 15 residues. CDR3 bases: TGTACCAGCAGCCTCAGCCGGGACTACCAAGAGACCCAGTACTTC. Its translation: CTSSLSRDYQETQYF.

The V call is TRBV7-3, the J call TRBJ1-2; the match to TRBD1 covers 8 bases. V was pared by 5 bases and J by 4 bases, with 6 bases of the junction left unmatched. Germline values: CDR1 SGHTA, CDR2 FQGTGA. The CDR3 consists of 14 residues. In nucleotides, the CDR3 is TGTGCCAGCAGCGCTTCAGGGGGCGGCTATGGCTACACCTTC. Protein sequence: CASSASGGGYGYTF.

This clonotype was counted between two and nine times. The chain is built from TRBV10-3 and TRBJ2-7; 8 bases line up with TRBD2. CDR3 length: 16 residues. Germline V gene data show CDR1 as ENHRY and CDR2 as SYGVKD. Trimming at V came to 5 bases and at J to 1 base, leaving 10 bases not matched to a gene. The CDR3 protein is CAISPAAAGGSYEQYF. Written as DNA, the CDR3 is TGTGCCATCAGTCCCGCAGCCGCGGGGGGATCCTACGAGCAGTACTTC.

Many counts were recorded for this clonotype. The rearrangement links TRBV12-3 or TRBV12-4 to TRBJ2-5, with a possible D match to TRBD1 (5 bases). V gave up 2 bases and J gave up 5 bases, with 12 bases separating them. This CDR3 has 14 amino acids. As DNA, the CDR3 is TGTGCCAGCAGTTTACAGGGCGTCGGGGAGACCCAGTACTTC. Translation gives CASSLQGVGETQYF.

The CDR3 protein is CAISESTRVGGPQHF. The CDR3 DNA is TGTGCCATCAGTGAGTCCACAAGGGTGGGGGGGCCCCAGCATTTT. The chain couples TRBV10-3 to TRBJ1-5; TRBD1 might be the D (5 bases). CDR1 and CDR2 (germline): ENHRY, SYGVKD. The ends were cut back, 0 bases at V and 9 bases at J, with 15 bases in the middle. The CDR3 length is 15 residues.

This clonotype was observed many times. The V call is TRBV27, the J call TRBJ1-2; TRBD1 is a possible D gene (6 bases). Per germline, CDR1 MNHEY and CDR2 SMNVEV (reference sequence). The CDR3 is made up of 12 amino acids. V gave up 6 bases and J gave up 8 bases, with 13 bases separating them. The CDR3 loop reads CASSPRGGGYTF. Here the CDR3 DNA reads TGTGCCAGCAGCCCGCGTGGGGGCGGCTACACCTTC.

This clonotype was seen a handful of times. The genes are TRBV6-2 or TRBV6-3 and TRBJ2-7, with 8 bases lining up with TRBD1. Germline CDR1 and CDR2: MNHEY and SVGEGT. The length of the CDR3 is 15 residues. The V and J ends lost 3 bases and 3 bases, in that order; junction bases with no gene match: 7. CDR3 region: CASSYAGGGGYEQYF. In nucleotides, the CDR3 is TGTGCCAGCAGTTATGCAGGGGGCGGCGGCTACGAGCAGTACTTC.